Following are 12 T cell receptor beta chains from one sample sequenced in a study of blood T cell repertoires in COVID-19. This table comes from immunoSEQ multiplex PCR, and its TCRdb copy is limited to in-frame clones, with some not included. The data show about 71,000 clones, 89% seen once. The sequenced sample was peripheral blood. Every receptor here comes from a man in his fifties or sixties with active COVID-19.

V gene TRBV7-2 combines with J gene TRBJ1-4, with D possibly matching TRBD1 (5 bases). The CDR3 sequence is 14 residues long. V lost 4 bases to trimming and J lost 15 bases, with 21 bases between them. The germline V gene encodes CDR1 SGHTA and CDR2 FQGNSA. CDR3 nucleotides: TGTGCCAGCAGCTCTACTCGGGGGTCCTTCGAAGTGTTTTTT. Encoded protein: CASSSTRGSFEVFF.

The V and J genes are TRBV9 and TRBJ2-3, with TRBD1 identical over 9 bases. The CDR3 runs to 13 residues. The V and J ends lost 6 bases and 9 bases, in that order; junction bases with no gene match: 8. Germline values: CDR1 SGDLS, CDR2 YYNGEE. The CDR3: CASTPGTGYTQYF. DNA of the CDR3: TGTGCCAGCACCCCGGGGACAGGGTACACGCAGTATTTT. The variable domain in full, with the rest retrieved from reference TRBV9 and TRBJ2-3, is DSGVTQTPKHLITATGQRVTLRCSPRSGDLSVYWYQQSLDQGLQFLIQYYNGEERAKGNILERFSAQQFPDLHSELNLSSLELGDSALYFCASTPGTGYTQYFGPGTRLTVL.

The chain combines TRBV9 with TRBJ1-3; possibly TRBD1 for D (6 bases). The CDR3 extends over 14 amino acids. Germline assignment: CDR1 SGDLS and CDR2 YYNGEE. Trimming removed 3 bases from V and 5 bases from J, with 12 bases in between. The CDR3 DNA reads TGTGCCAGCAGCGGGGAGGGACAACGAAACACCATATATTTT. Encoded protein: CASSGEGQRNTIYF.

The chain is built from TRBV7-8 and TRBJ2-5, with 10 bases fitting TRBD1. CDR3 length equals 14 residues. Germline CDR1 and CDR2: SGHVS and FQNEAQ. Trimming at V came to 5 bases and at J to 3 bases, leaving 3 bases not matched to a gene. In DNA, the CDR3 is TGTGCCAGCAGCAGACAGGGGGCTAAAGAGACCCAGTACTTC. Protein sequence: CASSRQGAKETQYF.

V usage is TRBV7-2 and J usage is TRBJ2-3; 9 nucleotides agree with TRBD1. The CDR3 spans 16 residues. Germline V gene data show CDR1 as SGHTA and CDR2 as FQGNSA. The trim removed 5 bases at V and 3 bases at J, leaving 9 bases unmatched. The DNA for the CDR3 is TGTGCCAGCAGCCCATGGGACAGGGTTGGGACAGATACGCAGTATTTT. Protein: CASSPWDRVGTDTQYF. The full variable domain, with the rest looked up from reference TRBV7-2 and TRBJ2-3, is GAGVSQSPSNKVTEKGKDVELRCDPISGHTALYWYRQSLGQGLEFLIYFQGNSAPDKSGLPSDRFSAERTGGSVSTLTIQRTQQEDSAVYLCASSPWDRVGTDTQYFGPGTRLTVL.

The V call is TRBV25-1, the J call TRBJ1-1; D is perhaps TRBD1 (6 bases). V was pared by 3 bases and J by 5 bases, with 13 bases between. Germline values: CDR1 MGHDK, CDR2 SYGVNS. There are 14 residues in the CDR3. CDR3 region: CASSDVRGDTEAFF. In nucleotides, the CDR3 is TGTGCCAGCAGTGACGTCAGGGGAGATACTGAAGCTTTCTTT.

The V call is TRBV9, the J call TRBJ1-2; D is ambiguous. This CDR3 spans 15 amino acids. Germline-derived CDR1 and CDR2 are SGDLS and YYNGEE. The V gene lost 0 bases and the J gene lost 2 bases, with 11 bases spanning the gap. The CDR3 region has the DNA TGTGCCAGCAGCGTAGATTCGGGAAGGAACTATGGCTACACCTTC. This gives the protein CASSVDSGRNYGYTF.

The V and J genes are TRBV6-1 and TRBJ2-1, with TRBD1 matching 7 bases. Germline CDR1 MNHNS, CDR2 SASEGT. After removal of 1 base from V and 4 bases from J, the junction contained 4 bases not matched to a gene. CDR3 length equals 15 residues. The CDR3: CASSEGTGHYNEQFF. CDR3 DNA sequence: TGTGCCAGCAGTGAAGGGACAGGCCATTACAATGAGCAGTTCTTC.

The chain employs TRBV3-1 (or the pseudogene TRBV3-2) and TRBJ2-3; tentative D call: TRBD1 (5 bases). The V and J ends lost 4 bases and 1 base respectively, with 12 bases between them. CDR1 and CDR2 (germline): LGHDT, YNNKEL (reference sequence). This CDR3 contains 15 residues. CDR3 amino acids: CASSPDTTGTDTQYF. In DNA form, the CDR3 reads TGTGCCAGCAGCCCTGACACGACAGGCACAGATACGCAGTATTTT.

This clone occurred once. The rearrangement uses TRBV2 and TRBJ2-3; TRBD2 might be the D (6 bases). V was clipped by 5 bases and J by 6 bases, with 9 bases between them. CDR1 SNHLY and CDR2 FYNNEI come from the germline V gene. The CDR3 length is 12 residues. The CDR3, as DNA: TGTGCCAGCAGTCTTCTAGCGGATACGCAGTATTTT. Its protein is CASSLLADTQYF.

J is TRBJ1-6 and V is TRBV27, with TRBD1 as a possible D gene (5 bases). CDR1 is MNHEY, CDR2 SMNVEV, per germline (reference sequence). CDR3 length: 14 residues. The V gene lost 3 bases and the J gene lost 7 bases, with 10 bases spanning the gap. The CDR3 here is CASSFGRANSPLHF. DNA of the CDR3: TGTGCCAGCAGTTTCGGCAGGGCAAATTCACCCCTCCACTTT.

The gene calls are TRBV7-9 and TRBJ2-3, with TRBD2 matching 9 bases. The CDR3 extends over 16 amino acids. Germline-derived CDR1 and CDR2 are SEHNR and FQNEAQ (reference sequence). V was pared by 3 bases and J by 4 bases, with 8 bases of the junction left unmatched. CDR3 protein: CASSFIAGEGADTQYF. The CDR3 nucleotides are TGTGCCAGCAGCTTTATAGCGGGGGAAGGGGCAGATACGCAGTATTTT.